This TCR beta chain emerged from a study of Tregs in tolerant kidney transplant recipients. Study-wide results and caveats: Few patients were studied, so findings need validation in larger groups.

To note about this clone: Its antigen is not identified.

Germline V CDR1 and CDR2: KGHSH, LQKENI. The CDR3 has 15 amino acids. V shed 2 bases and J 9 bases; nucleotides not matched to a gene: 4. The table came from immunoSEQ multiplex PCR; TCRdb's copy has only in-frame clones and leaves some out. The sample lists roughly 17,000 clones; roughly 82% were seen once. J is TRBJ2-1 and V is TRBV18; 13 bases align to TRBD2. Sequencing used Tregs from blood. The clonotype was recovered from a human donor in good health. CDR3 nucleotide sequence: TGTGCCAGCTCACCAGGGACTAGCGGGATCAGTGAGCAGTTCTTC. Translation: CASSPGTSGISEQFF. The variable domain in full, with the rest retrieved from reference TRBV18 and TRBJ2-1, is NAGVMQNPRHLVRRRGQEARLRCSPMKGHSHVYWYRQLPEEGLKFMVYLQKENIIDESGMPKERFSAEFPKEGPSILRIQQVVRGDSAAYFCASSPGTSGISEQFFGPGTRLTVL.